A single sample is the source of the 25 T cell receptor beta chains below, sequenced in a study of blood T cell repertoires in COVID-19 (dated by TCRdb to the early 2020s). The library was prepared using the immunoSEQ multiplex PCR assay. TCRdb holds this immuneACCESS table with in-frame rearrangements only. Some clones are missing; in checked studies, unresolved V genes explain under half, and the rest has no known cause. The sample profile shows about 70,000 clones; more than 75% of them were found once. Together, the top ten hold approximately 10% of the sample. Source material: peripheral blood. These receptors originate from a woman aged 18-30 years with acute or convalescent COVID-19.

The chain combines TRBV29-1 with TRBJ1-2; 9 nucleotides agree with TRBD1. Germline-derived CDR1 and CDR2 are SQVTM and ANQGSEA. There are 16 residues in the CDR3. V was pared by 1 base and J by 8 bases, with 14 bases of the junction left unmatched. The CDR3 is CSVEGGPGTGRYGYTF. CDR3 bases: TGCAGCGTTGAAGGGGGCCCCGGGACAGGGAGGTACGGCTACACCTTC.

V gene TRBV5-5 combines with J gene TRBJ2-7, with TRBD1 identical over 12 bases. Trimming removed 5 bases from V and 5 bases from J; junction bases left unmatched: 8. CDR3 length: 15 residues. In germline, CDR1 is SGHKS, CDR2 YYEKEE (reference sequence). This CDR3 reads CASSYRGQGANEQYF. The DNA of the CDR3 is TGTGCCAGCAGTTATCGGGGACAGGGGGCGAACGAGCAGTACTTC.

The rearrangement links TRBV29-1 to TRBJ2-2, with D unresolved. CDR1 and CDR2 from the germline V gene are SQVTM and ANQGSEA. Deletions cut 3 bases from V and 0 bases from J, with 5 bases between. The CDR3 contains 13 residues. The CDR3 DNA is TGCAGCGTTGACCAAACGAACACCGGGGAGCTGTTTTTT. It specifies CSVDQTNTGELFF.

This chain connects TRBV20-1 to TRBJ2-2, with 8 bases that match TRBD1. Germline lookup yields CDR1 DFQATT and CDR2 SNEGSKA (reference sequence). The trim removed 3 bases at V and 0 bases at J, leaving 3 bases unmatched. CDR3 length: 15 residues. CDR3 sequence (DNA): TGCAGTGCTAGTAAACAGGGGGCGAACACCGGGGAGCTGTTTTTT. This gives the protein CSASKQGANTGELFF.

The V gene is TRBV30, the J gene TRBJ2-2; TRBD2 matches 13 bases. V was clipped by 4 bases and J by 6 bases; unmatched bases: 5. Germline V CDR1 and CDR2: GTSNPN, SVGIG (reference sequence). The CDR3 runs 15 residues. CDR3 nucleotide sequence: TGTGCCTGGAAGCTACTAGCGGGGGGGCCCGGGGAGCTGTTTTTT. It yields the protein CAWKLLAGGPGELFF.

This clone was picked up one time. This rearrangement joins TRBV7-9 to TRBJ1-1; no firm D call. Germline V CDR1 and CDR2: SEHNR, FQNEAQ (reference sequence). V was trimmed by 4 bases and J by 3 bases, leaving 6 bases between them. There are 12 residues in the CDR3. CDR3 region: CASSWEDTEAFF. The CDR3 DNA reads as TGTGCCAGCAGCTGGGAGGACACTGAAGCTTTCTTT.

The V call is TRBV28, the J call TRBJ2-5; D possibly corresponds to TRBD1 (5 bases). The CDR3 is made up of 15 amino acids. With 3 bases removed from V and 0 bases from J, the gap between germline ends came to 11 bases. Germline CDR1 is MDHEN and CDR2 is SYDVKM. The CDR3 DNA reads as TGTGCCAGCAGTTTTTCCAGGGCCCACCAAGAGACCCAGTACTTC. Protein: CASSFSRAHQETQYF.

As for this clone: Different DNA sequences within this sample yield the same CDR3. CDR3 nucleotides: TGTGCCAGCAGCCCCGGGACAGACTATGGCTACACCTTC. It is translated as CASSPGTDYGYTF. The chain has TRBV28 and TRBJ1-2, with 7 bases fitting TRBD1. Germline loops: CDR1 MDHEN, CDR2 SYDVKM. This CDR3 contains 13 residues. Trimming cost V 6 bases and J 3 bases; bases outside gene matches: 4.

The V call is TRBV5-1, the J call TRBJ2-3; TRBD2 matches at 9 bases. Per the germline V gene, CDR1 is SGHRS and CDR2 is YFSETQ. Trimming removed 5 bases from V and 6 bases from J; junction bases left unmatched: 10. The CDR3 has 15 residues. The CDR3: CASRRTSARGDTQYF. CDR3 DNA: TGCGCCAGCAGGCGGACTAGCGCGAGGGGGGATACGCAGTATTTT.

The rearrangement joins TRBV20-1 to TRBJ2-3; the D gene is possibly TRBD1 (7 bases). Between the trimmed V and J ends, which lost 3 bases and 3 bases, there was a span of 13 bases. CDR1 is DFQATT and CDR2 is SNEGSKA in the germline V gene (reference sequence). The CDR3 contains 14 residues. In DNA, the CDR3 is TGCAGTGCTAGTCGGTCAGGGGGGACAGATACGCAGTATTTT. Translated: CSASRSGGTDTQYF.

In nucleotides, the CDR3 is TGTGCCAGCAGTGGGGTGCTAGGGGGCACTGAAGCTTTCTTT. Protein: CASSGVLGGTEAFF. The chain has TRBV2 and TRBJ1-1, with D possibly being TRBD1 (6 bases). The CDR3 length is 14 residues. In germline, CDR1 is SNHLY, CDR2 FYNNEI. V was pared by 4 bases and J by 4 bases, with 13 bases between.

Here the CDR3 reads CASSYGQGALDGELFF. The CDR3 nucleotides are TGTGCCAGCTCTTACGGACAGGGGGCGCTTGACGGGGAGCTGTTTTTT. This chain connects TRBV18 to TRBJ2-2; TRBD1 agrees at 11 bases. Germline lookup yields CDR1 KGHSH and CDR2 LQKENI. The CDR3 has 16 residues. Unmatched junction bases numbered 10, after V lost 6 bases and J lost 7 bases.

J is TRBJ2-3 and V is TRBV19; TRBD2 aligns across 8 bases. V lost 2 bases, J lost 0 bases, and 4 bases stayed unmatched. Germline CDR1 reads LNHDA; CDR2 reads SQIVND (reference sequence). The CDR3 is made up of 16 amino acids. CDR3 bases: TGTGCCAGTAGTATACGTAGCGGGACTAGCACAGATACGCAGTATTTT. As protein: CASSIRSGTSTDTQYF.

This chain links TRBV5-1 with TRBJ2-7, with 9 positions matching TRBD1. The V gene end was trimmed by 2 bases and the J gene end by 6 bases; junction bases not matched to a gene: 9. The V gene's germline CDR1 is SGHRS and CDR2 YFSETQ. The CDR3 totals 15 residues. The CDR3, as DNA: TGCGCCAGCAGCTTTCCGGGACAGGGCGATAGCGAGCAGTACTTC. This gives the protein CASSFPGQGDSEQYF.

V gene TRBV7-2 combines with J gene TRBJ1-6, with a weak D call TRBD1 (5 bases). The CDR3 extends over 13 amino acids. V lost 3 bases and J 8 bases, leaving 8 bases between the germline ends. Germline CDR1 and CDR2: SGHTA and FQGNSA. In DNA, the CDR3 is TGTGCCAGCAGCTTTCGGGGGGATTCACCCCTCCACTTT. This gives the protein CASSFRGDSPLHF.

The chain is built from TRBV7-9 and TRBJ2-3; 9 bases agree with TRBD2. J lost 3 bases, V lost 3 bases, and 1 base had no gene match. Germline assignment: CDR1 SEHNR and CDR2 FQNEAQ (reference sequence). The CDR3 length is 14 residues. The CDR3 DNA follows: TGTGCCAGCAGCTTCACTAGCGGGACAGATACGCAGTATTTT. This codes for CASSFTSGTDTQYF.

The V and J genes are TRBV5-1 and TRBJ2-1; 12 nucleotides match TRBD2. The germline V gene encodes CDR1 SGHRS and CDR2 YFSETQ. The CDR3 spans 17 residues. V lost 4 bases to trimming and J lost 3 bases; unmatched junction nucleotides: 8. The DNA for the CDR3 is TGCGCCAGCAGCCCTACGACTAGCGGGAGAGGCTACAATGAGCAGTTCTTC. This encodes CASSPTTSGRGYNEQFF.

CDR3 nucleotides: TGTGCCACCAGCAGAGAAGAACAGACACCTTATGGCTACACCTTC. Translated, it gives CATSREEQTPYGYTF. J is TRBJ1-2 and V is TRBV15, with no clear D. Between the trimmed V and J ends, which lost 0 bases and 5 bases, there was a span of 13 bases. The CDR3 sequence is 15 residues long. CDR1 is LNHNV and CDR2 is YYDKDF in the germline V gene (reference sequence).

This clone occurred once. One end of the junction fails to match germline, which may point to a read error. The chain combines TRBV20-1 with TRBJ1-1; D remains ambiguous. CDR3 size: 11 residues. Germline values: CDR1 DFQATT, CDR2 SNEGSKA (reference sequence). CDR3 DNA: TGTACTGACTCTCGCAGCACTGAAGCTTTCTTT. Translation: CTDSRSTEAFF.

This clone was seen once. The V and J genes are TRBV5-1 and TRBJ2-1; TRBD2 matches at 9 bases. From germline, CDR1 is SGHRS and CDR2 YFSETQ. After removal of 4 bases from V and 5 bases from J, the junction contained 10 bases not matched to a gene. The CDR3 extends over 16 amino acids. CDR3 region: CASSPGSSGVDNEQFF. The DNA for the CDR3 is TGCGCCAGCAGCCCTGGGTCTAGCGGGGTCGACAATGAGCAGTTCTTC.

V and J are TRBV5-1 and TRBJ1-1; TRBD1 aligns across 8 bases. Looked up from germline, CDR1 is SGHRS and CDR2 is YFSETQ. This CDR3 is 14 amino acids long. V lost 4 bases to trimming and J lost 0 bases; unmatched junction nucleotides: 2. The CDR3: CASSEDRVNTEAFF. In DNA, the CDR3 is TGCGCCAGCAGCGAGGACAGGGTGAACACTGAAGCTTTCTTT.

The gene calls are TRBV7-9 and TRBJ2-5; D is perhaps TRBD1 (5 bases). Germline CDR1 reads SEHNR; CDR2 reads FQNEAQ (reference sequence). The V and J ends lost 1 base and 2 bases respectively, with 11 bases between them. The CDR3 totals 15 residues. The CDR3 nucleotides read TGTGCCAGCAGCTTAGGAGACAGTGCTCAAGAGACCCAGTACTTC. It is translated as CASSLGDSAQETQYF.

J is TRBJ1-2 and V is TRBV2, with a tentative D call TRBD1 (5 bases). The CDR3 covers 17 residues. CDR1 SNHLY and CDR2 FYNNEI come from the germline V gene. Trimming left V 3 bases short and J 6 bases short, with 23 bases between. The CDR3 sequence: CASSEFQGSATPHGYTF. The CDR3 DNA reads TGTGCCAGCAGTGAGTTCCAGGGTTCCGCAACCCCTCATGGCTACACCTTC.

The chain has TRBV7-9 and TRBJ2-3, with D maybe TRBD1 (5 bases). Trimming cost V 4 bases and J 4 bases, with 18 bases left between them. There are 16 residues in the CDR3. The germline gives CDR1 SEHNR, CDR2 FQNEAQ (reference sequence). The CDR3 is CASSSMGQENPDTQYF. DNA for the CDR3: TGTGCCAGCAGCTCCATGGGGCAGGAAAACCCAGATACGCAGTATTTT.

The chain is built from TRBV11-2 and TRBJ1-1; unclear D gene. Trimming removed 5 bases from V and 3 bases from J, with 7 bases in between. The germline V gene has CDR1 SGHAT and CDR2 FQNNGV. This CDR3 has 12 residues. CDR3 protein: CASSNYYTEAFF. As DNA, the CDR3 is TGTGCCAGCAGCAATTACTACACTGAAGCTTTCTTT.